The entry below gives a single TCR beta chain sequence along with its context. This entry is derived from a study of T cell changes during pregnancy in multiple sclerosis. TCRdb keeps only in-frame clones here, not all; method: immunoSEQ multiplex PCR. This table has about 18,000 clones, 88% appearing once. The CDR3 is made up of 14 amino acids. Germline V gene sequence: CDR1 KGHSH, CDR2 LQKENI. V was pared by 6 bases and J by 5 bases, with 8 bases of the junction left unmatched. This material consisted of CD4+ T cells from peripheral blood mononuclear cells, taken in the first trimester of pregnancy. The chain links TRBV18 to TRBJ1-1; 8 nucleotides match TRBD1. The TCR comes from a female donor in good health, enrolled as a control in a pregnancy study. The CDR3 here is CASSLGQGTTEAFF. The CDR3 nucleotides are TGTGCCAGCTCGCTTGGACAGGGTACAACTGAAGCTTTCTTT.